A selection of T cell receptor beta chains follows, all from one sample in a study of CD8+ T cells in alopecia areata. Sequenced by immunoSEQ multiplex PCR; TCRdb stores in-frame clones only, minus some. The sample gives over 100,000 clones, around 49% of which show up once; about 19% is in the top ten. The source material was CD8+ T cells sorted from blood, sampled at week 0. Receptors originate from a human donor with alopecia areata. Each CDR3 is given with its conserved first and last residue. The order of the fields is D gene, J gene, V gene, clone size, CDR3 DNA, CDR3 protein. A D gene is named only where the DNA matches it firmly. Where a row states a size, it is once, few, many or the class of an expanded clone; other rows omit it.

d_gene: NA; j_gene: TRBJ1-1; v_gene: TRBV5-4; abundance: few; CDR3nt: TGTGCCAGCAGCTCTGCCAGGGCTGAAGCTTTCTTT; CDR3aa: CASSSARAEAFF
d_gene: TRBD1; j_gene: TRBJ1-6; v_gene: TRBV27; abundance: few; CDR3nt: TGTGCCAGCAGGGCAACAGGGGAATCACCCCTCCACTTT; CDR3aa: CASRATGESPLHF
d_gene: TRBD1; j_gene: TRBJ1-2; v_gene: TRBV25-1; abundance: NA; CDR3nt: TGTGCCAGCAGTGAATATGAGGGACAGTACTATGGCTACACCTTC; CDR3aa: CASSEYEGQYYGYTF
d_gene: NA; j_gene: TRBJ2-5; v_gene: TRBV25-1; abundance: NA; CDR3nt: TGTGCCAGCAGTGAATCCTCGATTCAAGAGACCCAGTACTTC; CDR3aa: CASSESSIQETQYF
d_gene: TRBD2; j_gene: TRBJ2-5; v_gene: TRBV7-3; abundance: few; CDR3nt: TGTGCCAGCAGCTTATACCCACCGGTAGCGGGGAACCAAGAGACCCAGTACTTC; CDR3aa: CASSLYPPVAGNQETQYF
d_gene: NA; j_gene: TRBJ1-1; v_gene: TRBV7-9; abundance: few; CDR3nt: TGTGCCAGCTGGGCAGACAACACTGAAGCTTTCTTT; CDR3aa: CASWADNTEAFF
d_gene: NA; j_gene: TRBJ2-1; v_gene: TRBV27; abundance: NA; CDR3nt: TGTGCCAGCAGTTTAGGGGCCCTCAACAATGAGCAGTTCTTC; CDR3aa: CASSLGALNNEQFF
d_gene: TRBD2; j_gene: TRBJ2-3; v_gene: TRBV5-4; abundance: few; CDR3nt: TGTGCCAGCAGACTAGGACTAGCGGATACGCAGTATTTT; CDR3aa: CASRLGLADTQYF
d_gene: NA; j_gene: TRBJ2-5; v_gene: TRBV7-9; abundance: NA; CDR3nt: TGTGCCAGCAGCTTCACCCAGGCAGGGGAGACCCAGTACTTC; CDR3aa: CASSFTQAGETQYF
d_gene: TRBD1; j_gene: TRBJ2-5; v_gene: TRBV7-9; abundance: few; CDR3nt: TGTGCCAGCAGTCAAGGACAGGAAAAGTACTTC; CDR3aa: CASSQGQEKYF
d_gene: NA; j_gene: TRBJ1-2; v_gene: TRBV23-1; abundance: NA; CDR3nt: TGCGCCAGCAGTCAATATACGAGGGGACGGGACTATGGCTACACCTTC; CDR3aa: CASSQYTRGRDYGYTF
d_gene: NA; j_gene: TRBJ2-7; v_gene: TRBV29-1; abundance: NA; CDR3nt: TGCAGCGTGTGGGGACTGAACTACGAGCAGTACTTC; CDR3aa: CSVWGLNYEQYF
d_gene: NA; j_gene: TRBJ2-2; v_gene: TRBV2; abundance: NA; CDR3nt: TGTGCCCGTCAGTACACCGGGGAGCTGTTTTTT; CDR3aa: CARQYTGELFF
d_gene: NA; j_gene: TRBJ2-2; v_gene: TRBV9; abundance: NA; CDR3nt: TGTGCCAGCAGCCTCTCCAGGGAGCGGGACACCGGGGAGCTGTTTTTT; CDR3aa: CASSLSRERDTGELFF
d_gene: NA; j_gene: TRBJ1-1; v_gene: TRBV4-1; abundance: NA; CDR3nt: TGCGCCAGCAGCCAAGGGCCAGGCGCGAACACTGAAGCTTTCTTT; CDR3aa: CASSQGPGANTEAFF
d_gene: NA; j_gene: TRBJ2-2; v_gene: TRBV6-4; abundance: few; CDR3nt: TGTGCCAGCAGCGCCACAGGAGAAACCGGGGAGCTGTTTTTT; CDR3aa: CASSATGETGELFF
d_gene: NA; j_gene: TRBJ2-7; v_gene: TRBV13; abundance: NA; CDR3nt: TGTGCCAGCAGCTCCTCGGGGCCCCTCGATTCCTACGAGCAGTACTTC; CDR3aa: CASSSSGPLDSYEQYF
d_gene: NA; j_gene: TRBJ2-5; v_gene: TRBV9; abundance: NA; CDR3nt: TGTGCCAGCAGCGATGGGGGACGAGAGACCCAGTACTTC; CDR3aa: CASSDGGRETQYF
d_gene: NA; j_gene: TRBJ2-7; v_gene: TRBV2; abundance: NA; CDR3nt: TGTGCCAGCAGCCTGTTCAGGGCCTACGAGCAGTACTTC; CDR3aa: CASSLFRAYEQYF
d_gene: TRBD1; j_gene: TRBJ2-5; v_gene: TRBV7-9; abundance: NA; CDR3nt: TGTGCCAGCAGATGGGACAGTACGGATGAAACCCAGTACTTC; CDR3aa: CASRWDSTDETQYF
d_gene: TRBD1; j_gene: TRBJ2-7; v_gene: TRBV30; abundance: NA; CDR3nt: TGTGCCTGCCCCCTTGGGGACAGGTCCTACGAGCAGTACTTC; CDR3aa: CACPLGDRSYEQYF
d_gene: NA; j_gene: TRBJ1-1; v_gene: TRBV6-5; abundance: NA; CDR3nt: TGTGCCAGCAGTTACGACTCGGCCACTGAAGCTTTCTTT; CDR3aa: CASSYDSATEAFF
d_gene: TRBD1; j_gene: TRBJ1-1; v_gene: TRBV19; abundance: few; CDR3nt: TGTGCCAGTCGGGACAGAGAGAACACTGAAGCTTTCTTT; CDR3aa: CASRDRENTEAFF
d_gene: NA; j_gene: TRBJ1-5; v_gene: TRBV30; abundance: NA; CDR3nt: TGTGCCTGGAGTGACCCGACAGGCGATCAGCCCCAGCATTTT; CDR3aa: CAWSDPTGDQPQHF
d_gene: NA; j_gene: TRBJ2-7; v_gene: TRBV29-1; abundance: few; CDR3nt: TGCAGCGTTGTGAGCTCCTACGAGCAGTACTTC; CDR3aa: CSVVSSYEQYF
d_gene: TRBD2; j_gene: TRBJ2-2; v_gene: TRBV29-1; abundance: few; CDR3nt: TGCAGCGTACTAGCGGGGGGCATGAACACCGGGGAGCTGTTTTTT; CDR3aa: CSVLAGGMNTGELFF
d_gene: TRBD1; j_gene: TRBJ1-1; v_gene: TRBV29-1; abundance: NA; CDR3nt: TGCAGCGTGGACACAGGGGGCACTGAGGCTTTCTTT; CDR3aa: CSVDTGGTEAFF
d_gene: NA; j_gene: TRBJ1-1; v_gene: TRBV5-6; abundance: NA; CDR3nt: TGTGCCAGCAGCTTGGGGGGGATGAACACTGAAGCTTTCTTT; CDR3aa: CASSLGGMNTEAFF
d_gene: NA; j_gene: TRBJ2-7; v_gene: TRBV13; abundance: NA; CDR3nt: TGTGCCAGCAGCTCCGGGTCGACCCTACACTCCTACGAGCAGTACTTC; CDR3aa: CASSSGSTLHSYEQYF
d_gene: TRBD2; j_gene: TRBJ2-5; v_gene: TRBV27; abundance: NA; CDR3nt: TGTGCCAGCAGTTTCAAGCGGGGGGCCCGGGAGACCCAGTACTTC; CDR3aa: CASSFKRGARETQYF
d_gene: NA; j_gene: TRBJ1-4; v_gene: TRBV4-2; abundance: NA; CDR3nt: TGTGCCAGCAGCCAAGGAGGGTGGCTGTTTTTT; CDR3aa: CASSQGGWLFF
d_gene: NA; j_gene: TRBJ1-1; v_gene: TRBV7-9; abundance: NA; CDR3nt: TGTGCCAGCAGCGCGCCTAAAGGGAGGGGGACTGAAGCTTTCTTT; CDR3aa: CASSAPKGRGTEAFF
d_gene: NA; j_gene: TRBJ2-2; v_gene: TRBV6-5; abundance: NA; CDR3nt: TGTGCCAGCAGTCTGGTAAACACCGGGGAGCTGTTTTTT; CDR3aa: CASSLVNTGELFF
d_gene: NA; j_gene: TRBJ1-1; v_gene: TRBV27; abundance: NA; CDR3nt: TGTGCCAGCAGTTCTCTAGGTGACACTGAAGCTTTCTTT; CDR3aa: CASSSLGDTEAFF
d_gene: TRBD2; j_gene: TRBJ2-5; v_gene: TRBV11-2; abundance: NA; CDR3nt: TGTGCCAGCAGCCCACTAGCGGGGATTGGAGAGACCCAGTACTTC; CDR3aa: CASSPLAGIGETQYF
d_gene: NA; j_gene: TRBJ1-2; v_gene: TRBV11-2; abundance: NA; CDR3nt: TGTGCCAGCAGCTTCCCAAAAGGGGAGGGGGCTAACTATGGCTACACCTTC; CDR3aa: CASSFPKGEGANYGYTF
d_gene: TRBD2; j_gene: TRBJ2-3; v_gene: TRBV29-1; abundance: NA; CDR3nt: TGCAGCGTTGGACTAGCGGGGCCAGATACGCAGTATTTT; CDR3aa: CSVGLAGPDTQYF
d_gene: TRBD2; j_gene: TRBJ2-3; v_gene: TRBV6-1; abundance: few; CDR3nt: TGTGCCAGCAGTGACTCGACTAGCGGGGACCTGCATTTT; CDR3aa: CASSDSTSGDLHF
d_gene: NA; j_gene: TRBJ2-1; v_gene: TRBV25-1; abundance: NA; CDR3nt: TGTGCCAGCAGTGCTCAAAATGAGCAGTTCTTC; CDR3aa: CASSAQNEQFF
d_gene: NA; j_gene: TRBJ2-2; v_gene: TRBV30; abundance: once; CDR3nt: TGTGCCTGGAGCTTCACTCCAAACACCGGGGAGCTGTTTTTT; CDR3aa: CAWSFTPNTGELFF
d_gene: NA; j_gene: TRBJ2-3; v_gene: TRBV27; abundance: NA; CDR3nt: TGTGCCAGCAGTTCCCCAGGGGAAGCCACAGATACGCAGTATTTT; CDR3aa: CASSSPGEATDTQYF
d_gene: NA; j_gene: TRBJ2-7; v_gene: TRBV6-5; abundance: NA; CDR3nt: TGTGCCAGCAGTTACAGGGACGGATCCTACGAGCAGTACTTC; CDR3aa: CASSYRDGSYEQYF
d_gene: NA; j_gene: TRBJ2-5; v_gene: TRBV7-9; abundance: NA; CDR3nt: TGTGCCAGCAGCTATGAGCAAGAGACCCAGTACTTC; CDR3aa: CASSYEQETQYF
d_gene: NA; j_gene: TRBJ2-7; v_gene: TRBV27; abundance: few; CDR3nt: TGTGCCAGCAGTTTATCCCCAGGGGCGGTGACCCCTCACTGGGAGCAGTACTTC; CDR3aa: CASSLSPGAVTPHWEQYF
d_gene: NA; j_gene: TRBJ1-2; v_gene: TRBV29-1; abundance: few; CDR3nt: TGCAGCGTTGACGAACAGCCTAACCTACCTAACTATGGCTACACCTTC; CDR3aa: CSVDEQPNLPNYGYTF
d_gene: NA; j_gene: TRBJ2-1; v_gene: TRBV29-1; abundance: NA; CDR3nt: TGCAGCGTTGAAGGGGGGGTAGCAGATGAGCAGTTCTTC; CDR3aa: CSVEGGVADEQFF
d_gene: NA; j_gene: TRBJ2-5; v_gene: TRBV7-9; abundance: many; CDR3nt: TGTGCCAGCAGCCCCACTAGCTCCCAAGAGACCCAGTACTTC; CDR3aa: CASSPTSSQETQYF
d_gene: TRBD2; j_gene: TRBJ2-2; v_gene: TRBV5-4; abundance: few; CDR3nt: TGTGCCAGCAGCGACGATAGCGGGGGGGCCCCCGGGGAGCTGTTTTTT; CDR3aa: CASSDDSGGAPGELFF
d_gene: NA; j_gene: TRBJ2-3; v_gene: TRBV30; abundance: NA; CDR3nt: TGTGCCTGGAGTCCGTCGGGAACTAGTGGAACAGATACGCAGTATTTT; CDR3aa: CAWSPSGTSGTDTQYF